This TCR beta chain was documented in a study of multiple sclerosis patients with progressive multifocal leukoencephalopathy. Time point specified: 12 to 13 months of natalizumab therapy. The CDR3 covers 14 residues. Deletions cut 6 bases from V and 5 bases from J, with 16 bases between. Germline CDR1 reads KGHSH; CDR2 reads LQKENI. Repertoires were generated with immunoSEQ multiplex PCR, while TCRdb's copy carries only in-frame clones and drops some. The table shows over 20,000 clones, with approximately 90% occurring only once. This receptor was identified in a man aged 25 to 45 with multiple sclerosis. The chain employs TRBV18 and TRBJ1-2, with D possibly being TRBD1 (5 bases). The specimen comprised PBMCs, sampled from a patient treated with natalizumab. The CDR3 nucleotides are TGTGCCAGCTCGAGGGACCGCCGAGGGTATGGCTACACCTTC. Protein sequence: CASSRDRRGYGYTF.